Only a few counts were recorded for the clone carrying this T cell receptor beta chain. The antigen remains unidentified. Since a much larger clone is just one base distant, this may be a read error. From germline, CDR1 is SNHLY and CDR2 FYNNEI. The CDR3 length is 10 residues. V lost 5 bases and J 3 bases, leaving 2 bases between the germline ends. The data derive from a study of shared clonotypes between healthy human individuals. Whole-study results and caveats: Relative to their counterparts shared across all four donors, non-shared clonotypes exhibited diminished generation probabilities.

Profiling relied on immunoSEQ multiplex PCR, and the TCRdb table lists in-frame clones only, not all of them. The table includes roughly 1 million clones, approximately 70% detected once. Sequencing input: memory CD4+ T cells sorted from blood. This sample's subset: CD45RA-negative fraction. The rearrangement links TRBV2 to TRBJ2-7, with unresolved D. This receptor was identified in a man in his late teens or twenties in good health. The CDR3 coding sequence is TGTGCCAGCAGTCGCTACGAGCAGTACTTC. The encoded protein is CASSRYEQYF.